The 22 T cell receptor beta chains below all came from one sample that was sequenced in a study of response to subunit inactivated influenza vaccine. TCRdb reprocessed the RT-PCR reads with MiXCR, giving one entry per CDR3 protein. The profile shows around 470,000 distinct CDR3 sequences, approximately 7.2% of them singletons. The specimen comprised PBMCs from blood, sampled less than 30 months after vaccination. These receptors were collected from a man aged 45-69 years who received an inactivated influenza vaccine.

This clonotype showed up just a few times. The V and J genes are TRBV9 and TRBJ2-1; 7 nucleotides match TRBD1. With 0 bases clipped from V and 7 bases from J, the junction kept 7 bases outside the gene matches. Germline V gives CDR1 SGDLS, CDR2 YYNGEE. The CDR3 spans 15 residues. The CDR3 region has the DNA TGTGCCAGCAGCGTAGCCGGACAGGTTTTAAATGAGCAGTTCTTC. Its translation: CASSVAGQVLNEQFF.

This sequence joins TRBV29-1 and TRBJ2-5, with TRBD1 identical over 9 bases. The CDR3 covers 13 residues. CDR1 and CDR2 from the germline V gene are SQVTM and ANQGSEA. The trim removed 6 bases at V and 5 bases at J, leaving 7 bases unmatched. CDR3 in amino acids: CSVDRGFGETQYF. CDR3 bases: TGCAGCGTAGACAGGGGGTTTGGGGAGACCCAGTACTTC.

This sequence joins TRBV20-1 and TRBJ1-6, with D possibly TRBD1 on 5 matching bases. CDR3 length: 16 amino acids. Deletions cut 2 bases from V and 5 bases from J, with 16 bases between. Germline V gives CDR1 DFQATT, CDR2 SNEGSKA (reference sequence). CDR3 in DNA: TGCAGTGCTAGATTCGGCAGGGCCGGAAATAATTCACCCCTCCACTTT. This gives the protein CSARFGRAGNNSPLHF.

The CDR3 bases are TGTGCCAGCAGCTCTGACAGGGCCCGGAACACTGAAGCTTTCTTT. Protein sequence: CASSSDRARNTEAFF. V usage is TRBV11-2 and J usage is TRBJ1-1, with 7 bases matching TRBD1. Trimming took 4 bases from V and 1 from J; bases not matched to a gene: 6. The CDR3 sequence is 15 residues long. Germline values: CDR1 SGHAT, CDR2 FQNNGV. Together with reference TRBV11-2 and TRBJ1-1, the CDR3 gives the full variable domain: EAGVAQSPRYKIIEKRQSVAFWCNPISGHATLYWYQQILGQGPKLLIQFQNNGVVDDSQLPKDRFSAERLKGVDSTLKIQPAKLEDSAVYLCASSSDRARNTEAFFGQGTRLTVV.

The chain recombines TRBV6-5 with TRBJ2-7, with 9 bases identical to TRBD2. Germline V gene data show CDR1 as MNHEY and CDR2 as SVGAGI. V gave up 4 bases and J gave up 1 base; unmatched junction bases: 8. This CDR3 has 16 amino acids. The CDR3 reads CASSSAGGPGSYEQYF. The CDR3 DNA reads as TGTGCCAGCAGTTCGGCGGGAGGGCCCGGGTCCTACGAGCAGTACTTC.

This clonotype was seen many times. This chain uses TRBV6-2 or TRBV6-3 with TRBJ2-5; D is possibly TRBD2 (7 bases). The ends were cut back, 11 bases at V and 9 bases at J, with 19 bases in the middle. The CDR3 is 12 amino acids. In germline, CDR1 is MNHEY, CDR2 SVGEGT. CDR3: CASRADGGPQYF. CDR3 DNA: TGTGCCTCAAGAGCGGACGGGGGGCCCCAGTACTTC.

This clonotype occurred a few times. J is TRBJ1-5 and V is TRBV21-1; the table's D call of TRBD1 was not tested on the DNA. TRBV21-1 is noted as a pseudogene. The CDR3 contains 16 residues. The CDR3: CASSKERDRTNQPQHF. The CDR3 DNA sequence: TGTGCCAGCAGCAAAGAAAGGGACAGGACTAATCAGCCCCAGCATTTT.

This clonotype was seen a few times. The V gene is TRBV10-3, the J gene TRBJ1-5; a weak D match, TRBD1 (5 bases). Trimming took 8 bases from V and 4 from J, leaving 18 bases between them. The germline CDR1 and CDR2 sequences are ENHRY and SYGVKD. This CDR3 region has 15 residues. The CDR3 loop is CAIGATGGVNQPQHF. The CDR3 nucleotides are TGTGCCATCGGCGCAACGGGGGGTGTAAATCAGCCCCAGCATTTT.

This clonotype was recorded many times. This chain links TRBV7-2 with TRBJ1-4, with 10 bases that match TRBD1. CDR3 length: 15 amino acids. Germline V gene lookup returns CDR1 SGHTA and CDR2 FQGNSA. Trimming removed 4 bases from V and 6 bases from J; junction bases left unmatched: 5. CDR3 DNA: TGTGCCAGCAGCTCGACCGGGACAGGGGATGAAAAACTGTTTTTT. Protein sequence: CASSSTGTGDEKLFF. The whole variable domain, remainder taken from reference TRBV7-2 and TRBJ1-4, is GAGVSQSPSNKVTEKGKDVELRCDPISGHTALYWYRQSLGQGLEFLIYFQGNSAPDKSGLPSDRFSAERTGGSVSTLTIQRTQQEDSAVYLCASSSTGTGDEKLFFGSGTQLSVL.

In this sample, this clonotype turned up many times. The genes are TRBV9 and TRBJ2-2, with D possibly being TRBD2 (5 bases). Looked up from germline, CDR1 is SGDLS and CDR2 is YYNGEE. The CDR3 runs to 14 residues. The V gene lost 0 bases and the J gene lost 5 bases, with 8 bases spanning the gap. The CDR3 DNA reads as TGTGCCAGCAGCGTAGGAGGAGGAACCGGGGAGCTGTTTTTT. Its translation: CASSVGGGTGELFF. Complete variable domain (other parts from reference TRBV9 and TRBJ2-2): DSGVTQTPKHLITATGQRVTLRCSPRSGDLSVYWYQQSLDQGLQFLIQYYNGEERAKGNILERFSAQQFPDLHSELNLSSLELGDSALYFCASSVGGGTGELFFGEGSRLTVL.

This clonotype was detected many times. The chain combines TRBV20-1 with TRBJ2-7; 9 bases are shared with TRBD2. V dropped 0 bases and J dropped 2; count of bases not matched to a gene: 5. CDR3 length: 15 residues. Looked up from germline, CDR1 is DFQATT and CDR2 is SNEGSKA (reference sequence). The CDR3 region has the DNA TGCAGTGCTAGAGATCCAATAGCGGGGGCCTACGAGCAGTACTTC. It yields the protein CSARDPIAGAYEQYF.

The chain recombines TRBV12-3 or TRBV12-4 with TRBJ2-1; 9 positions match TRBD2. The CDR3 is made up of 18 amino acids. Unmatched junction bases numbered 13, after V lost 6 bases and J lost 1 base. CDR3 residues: CASSTTSGRRGSYNEQFF. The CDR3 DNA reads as TGTGCCAGCAGCACTACGAGCGGGAGGAGAGGTTCCTACAATGAGCAGTTCTTC.

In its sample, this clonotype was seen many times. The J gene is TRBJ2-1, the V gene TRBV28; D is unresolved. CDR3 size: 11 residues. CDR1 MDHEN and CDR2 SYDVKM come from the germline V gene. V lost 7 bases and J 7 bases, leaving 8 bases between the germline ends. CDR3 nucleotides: TGTGCCAGCACCCATGGGAATGAGCAGTTCTTC. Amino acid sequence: CASTHGNEQFF.

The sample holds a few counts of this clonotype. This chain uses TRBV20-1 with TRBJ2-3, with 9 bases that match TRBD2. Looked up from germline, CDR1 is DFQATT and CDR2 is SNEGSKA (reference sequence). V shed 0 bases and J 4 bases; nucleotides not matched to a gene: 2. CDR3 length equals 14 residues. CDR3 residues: CSARERGGSDTQYF. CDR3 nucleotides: TGCAGTGCTAGAGAGCGGGGGGGCTCAGATACGCAGTATTTT.

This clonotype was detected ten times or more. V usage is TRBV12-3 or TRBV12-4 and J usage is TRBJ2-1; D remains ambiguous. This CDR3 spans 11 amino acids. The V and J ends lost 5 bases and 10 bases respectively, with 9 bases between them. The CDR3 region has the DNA TGTGCCAGCAGTATGTCCCGGGAGCAGTTCTTC. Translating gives CASSMSREQFF.

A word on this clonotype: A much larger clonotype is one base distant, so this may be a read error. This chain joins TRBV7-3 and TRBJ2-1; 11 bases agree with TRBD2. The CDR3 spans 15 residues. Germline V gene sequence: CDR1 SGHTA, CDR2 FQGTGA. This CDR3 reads CASRLTLAGVNEQFF. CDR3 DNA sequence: TGTGCCAGCAGGTTAACACTAGCGGGAGTGAATGAGCAGTTCTTC.

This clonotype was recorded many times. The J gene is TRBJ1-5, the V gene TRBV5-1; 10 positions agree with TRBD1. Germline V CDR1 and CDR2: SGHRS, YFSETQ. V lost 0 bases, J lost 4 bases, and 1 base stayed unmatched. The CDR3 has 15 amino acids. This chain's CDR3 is CASSLGQGANQPQHF. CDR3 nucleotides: TGCGCCAGCAGCTTGGGACAGGGGGCGAATCAGCCCCAGCATTTT.

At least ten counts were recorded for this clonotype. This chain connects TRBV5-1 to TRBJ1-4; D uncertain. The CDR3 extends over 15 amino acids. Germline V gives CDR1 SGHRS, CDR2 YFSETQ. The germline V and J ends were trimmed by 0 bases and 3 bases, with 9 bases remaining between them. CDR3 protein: CASSLDGRANEKLFF. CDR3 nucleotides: TGCGCCAGCAGCTTGGACGGGCGGGCTAATGAAAAACTGTTTTTT.

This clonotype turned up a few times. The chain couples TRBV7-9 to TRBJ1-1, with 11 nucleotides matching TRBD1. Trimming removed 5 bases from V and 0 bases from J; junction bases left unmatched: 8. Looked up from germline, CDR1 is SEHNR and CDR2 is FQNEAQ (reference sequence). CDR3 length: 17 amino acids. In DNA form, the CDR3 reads TGTGCCAGCAGCCCAGGACAGGGGGCGAAAGTGAACACTGAAGCTTTCTTT. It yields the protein CASSPGQGAKVNTEAFF.

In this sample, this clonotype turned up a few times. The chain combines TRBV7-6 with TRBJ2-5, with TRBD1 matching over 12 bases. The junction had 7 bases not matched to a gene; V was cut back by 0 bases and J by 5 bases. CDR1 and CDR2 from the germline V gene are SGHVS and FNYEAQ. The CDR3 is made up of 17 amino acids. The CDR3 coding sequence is TGTGCCAGCAGCTTAGCTCCCCCCGGGACAGGGGGCGAGACCCAGTACTTC. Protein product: CASSLAPPGTGGETQYF. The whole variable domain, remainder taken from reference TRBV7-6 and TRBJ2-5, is GAGVSQSPRYKVTKRGQDVALRCDPISGHVSLYWYRQALGQGPEFLTYFNYEAQQDKSGLPNDRFSAERPEGSISTLTIQRTEQRDSAMYRCASSLAPPGTGGETQYFGPGTRLLVL.

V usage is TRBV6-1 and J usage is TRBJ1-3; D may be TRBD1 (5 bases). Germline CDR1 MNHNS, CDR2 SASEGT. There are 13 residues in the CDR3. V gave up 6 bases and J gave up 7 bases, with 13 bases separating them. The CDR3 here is CASSQGTLNTIYF. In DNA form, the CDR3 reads TGTGCCAGCAGCCAAGGGACCTTGAACACCATATATTTT.

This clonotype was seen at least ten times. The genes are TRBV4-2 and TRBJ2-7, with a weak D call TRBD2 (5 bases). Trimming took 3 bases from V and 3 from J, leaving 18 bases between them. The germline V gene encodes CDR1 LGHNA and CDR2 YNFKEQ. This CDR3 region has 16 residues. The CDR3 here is CASSQDSSQGLYEQYF. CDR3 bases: TGTGCCAGCAGCCAGGACTCCTCGCAAGGCCTCTACGAGCAGTACTTC.